Listed below are T cell receptor beta chains from one sample, sequenced in a study of T cells in Graves' hyperthyroidism and ophthalmopathy. MiXCR, applied by TCRdb to the multiplex PCR reads, yields one record per CDR3 protein. The data show about 400,000 distinct CDR3 sequences, roughly an eighth seen once. The source material was blood. Receptors were obtained from a man aged 45-60 years with Graves' ophthalmopathy. CDR3s include the opening cysteine and the closing phenylalanine or tryptophan. The order of the fields is V gene, D gene, clone size, J gene, CDR3 protein, CDR3 DNA. The D gene is left open where the match is weak. Clone size is stated in some rows and not others, as once, few, many or a class when expanded.

TRBV15	TRBD2	NA	TRBJ2-3	CATSGGGREASTDTQYF	TGTGCCACCAGCGGTGGGGGGCGGGAGGCCAGCACAGATACGCAGTATTTT
TRBV19	NA	NA	TRBJ2-2	CASSIHYTGNTGELFF	TGTGCCAGTAGTATTCATTATACGGGGAACACCGGGGAGCTGTTTTTT
TRBV20-1	NA	many	TRBJ1-2	CSAKQGGGLGYTF	TGCAGTGCTAAACAGGGAGGGGGGCTTGGCTACACCTTC
TRBV6-5	NA	many	TRBJ1-2	CASSYSQGPYGYTF	TGTGCCAGCAGTTACTCTCAGGGGCCGTATGGCTACACCTTC
TRBV2	NA	many	TRBJ2-1	CASRGDISQPGFF	TGTGCCAGCAGGGGGGATATTAGCCAACCCGGGTTCTTC
TRBV30	NA	many	TRBJ1-3	CAWSSKNTIYF	TGTGCCTGGAGTTCGAAAAACACCATATATTTT
TRBV24-1	TRBD2	many	TRBJ2-7	CATSDSASGSYYEQYF	TGTGCCACCAGTGATTCTGCTAGCGGGAGCTACTACGAGCAGTACTTC
TRBV20-1	NA	many	TRBJ2-1	CSARKPGVSNEQFF	TGCAGTGCTAGGAAGCCAGGGGTAAGCAATGAGCAGTTCTTC
TRBV11-3	NA	NA	TRBJ1-3	CASSSGLGQPSGNTIYF	TGTGCCAGCAGCTCAGGCCTCGGACAGCCCTCTGGAAACACCATATATTTT
TRBV5-1	TRBD1	many	TRBJ1-5	CASSLTGTGGQPQHF	TGCGCCAGCAGCCTAACCGGGACAGGGGGTCAGCCCCAGCATTTT
TRBV9	NA	many	TRBJ1-1	CASSPRSRGNTEAFF	TGTGCCAGCAGCCCGAGGTCCCGCGGAAACACTGAAGCTTTCTTT
TRBV11-2	NA	NA	TRBJ2-1	CASSPTPLPSYNEQFF	TGTGCCAGCAGCCCTACCCCCCTGCCCTCCTACAATGAGCAGTTCTTC
TRBV20-1	NA	many	TRBJ2-1	CSARGSQSNYNEQFF	TGCAGTGCTAGAGGCTCGCAGTCTAATTACAATGAGCAGTTCTTC
TRBV28	NA	many	TRBJ2-3	CASSLGGSRDTQYF	TGTGCCAGCAGTTTAGGGGGGAGTAGAGATACGCAGTATTTT
TRBV2	NA	many	TRBJ1-5	CASRSQGPQPQHF	TGTGCCAGCAGGTCGCAGGGCCCACAGCCCCAGCATTTT
TRBV12-5	NA	NA	TRBJ2-1	CASGQTTGALRNPRVIHNEQFF	TGTGCTAGTGGTCAAACCACGGGGGCTCTGCGGAATCCACGCGTGATCCACAATGAGCAGTTCTTC
TRBV16	TRBD1	few	TRBJ1-4	CASSQSRGQAEKLFF	TGTGCCAGCAGCCAATCAAGGGGGCAGGCTGAAAAACTGTTTTTT
TRBV4-2	TRBD2	NA	TRBJ2-1	CASSQEDSGISEQFF	TGTGCCAGCAGCCAAGAGGATAGCGGGATCAGTGAGCAGTTCTTC
TRBV7-9	NA	many	TRBJ2-7	CASRSGHEQYF	TGTGCCAGCAGGTCAGGGCACGAGCAGTACTTC
TRBV20-1	TRBD1	NA	TRBJ2-2	CSAPGTANTGELFF	TGCAGTGCCCCGGGGACAGCGAACACCGGGGAGCTGTTTTTT